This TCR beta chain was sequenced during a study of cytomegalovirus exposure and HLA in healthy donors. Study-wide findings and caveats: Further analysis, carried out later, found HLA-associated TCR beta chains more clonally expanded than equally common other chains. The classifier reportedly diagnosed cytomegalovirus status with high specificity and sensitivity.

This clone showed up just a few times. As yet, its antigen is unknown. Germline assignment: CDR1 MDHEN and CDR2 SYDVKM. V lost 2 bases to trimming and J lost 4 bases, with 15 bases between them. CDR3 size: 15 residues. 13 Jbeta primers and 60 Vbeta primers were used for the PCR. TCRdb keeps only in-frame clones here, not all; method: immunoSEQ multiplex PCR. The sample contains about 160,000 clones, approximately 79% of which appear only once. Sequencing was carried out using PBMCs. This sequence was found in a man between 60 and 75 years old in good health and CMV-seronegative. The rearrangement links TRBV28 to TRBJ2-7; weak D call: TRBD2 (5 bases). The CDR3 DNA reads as TGTGCCAGCAGTTTACCAGCCTTGGAGCGGTACGAGCAGTACTTC. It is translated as CASSLPALERYEQYF.